The present entry profiles one TCR beta chain with its context. Antigen: not known. With a J-beta primer mix and a sample-barcoded 5' primer, a second PCR ran 7 to 11 cycles. The authors tagged each cDNA molecule using a template-switch adaptor with 12 random nucleotides. TCRdb reanalysed the 5' RACE reads using MiXCR and keeps one entry per CDR3 protein. The table records roughly 1.6 million distinct CDR3 sequences, about 32% of them present only once. This specimen comes from a study of blood T cells in healthy people across ages. Study-wide background: Roughly one uniquely barcoded beta molecule per two T cells was captured.

Per germline, CDR1 MNHEY and CDR2 SVGAGI. V shed 7 bases and J shed 8 bases, with 8 bases lying between them. CDR3 length: 10 residues. General study points: In the absence of known donor CMV status, changes in expanded clonotypes were possibly confounded.

This TCR came from a woman between 25 and 40 years old in good health. J is TRBJ1-1 and V is TRBV6-5; D gene uncertain. Sequenced: blood. CDR3 region: CASIGQEAFF. In DNA, the CDR3 is TGTGCCAGCATAGGCCAGGAAGCTTTCTTT.